The present entry profiles one TCR beta chain with its context. These data belong to a study of control samples from healthy donors and cancer patients. The protocol was immunoSEQ multiplex PCR, while the TCRdb copy is restricted to in-frame clones and leaves out a portion. The sample has roughly 52,000 clones, approximately 95% seen once. This CDR3 has 15 residues. The V gene lost 5 bases and the J gene lost 0 bases, with 10 bases spanning the gap. Germline loops: CDR1 SGHAT, CDR2 FQNNGV. V gene TRBV11-2 combines with J gene TRBJ2-2; D may be TRBD1 (6 bases). The source of this sequence is a woman in her thirties in good health. What was sequenced was blood. The chain's CDR3 is CASSPRTANTGELFF. In nucleotides, the CDR3 is TGTGCCAGCAGCCCCAGGACAGCGAACACCGGGGAGCTGTTTTTT.